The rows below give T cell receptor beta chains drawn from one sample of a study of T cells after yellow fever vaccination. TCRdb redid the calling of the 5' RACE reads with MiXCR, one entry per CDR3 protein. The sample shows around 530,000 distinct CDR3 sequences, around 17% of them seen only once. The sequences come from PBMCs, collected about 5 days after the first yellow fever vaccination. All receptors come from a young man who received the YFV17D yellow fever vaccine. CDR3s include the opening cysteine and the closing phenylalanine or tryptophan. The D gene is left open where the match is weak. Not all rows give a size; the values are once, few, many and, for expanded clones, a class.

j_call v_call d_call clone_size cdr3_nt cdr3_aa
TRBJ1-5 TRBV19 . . TGTGCCAGTAAGGAGGGAATCAGCAATCAGCCCCAGCATTTT CASKEGISNQPQHF
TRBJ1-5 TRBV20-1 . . TGCAGTGCTCCCGCGCGGGAAACCAACTTTAATCAGCCCCAGCATTTT CSAPARETNFNQPQHF
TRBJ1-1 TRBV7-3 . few TGTGCCAGCAGCCCCCAAGTGGGGGACACTGAAGCTTTCTTT CASSPQVGDTEAFF
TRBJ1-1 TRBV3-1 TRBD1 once TGTGCCAGCAGCCAATCGATACAGGGGACTGAAGCTTTCTTT CASSQSIQGTEAFF
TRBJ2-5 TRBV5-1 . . TGCGCCAGCAGCTTGGCGGTAGACACGGTCCAGTACTTC CASSLAVDTVQYF
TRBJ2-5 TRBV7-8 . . TGTGCCAGCAGCTTAAGGAGTGGGGTGGAGACCCAGTACTTC CASSLRSGVETQYF
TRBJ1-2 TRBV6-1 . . TGTGCCAGCAGTCCCGAACTGACTAACTATGGCTACACCTTC CASSPELTNYGYTF
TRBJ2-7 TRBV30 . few TGTGCCTGGACCGACTTCTACGAGCAGTACTTC CAWTDFYEQYF
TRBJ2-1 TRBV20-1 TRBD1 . TGCAGTGCCACTCGTCATAGGGGGCCGCTAGAGCAGTTCTTC CSATRHRGPLEQFF
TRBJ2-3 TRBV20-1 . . TGCAGTGCTAGTAGGCGAGTGCCAGATACGCAGTATTTT CSASRRVPDTQYF
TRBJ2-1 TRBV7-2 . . TGTGCCAGCAGCACCGGTATATGGGGGGCCAATGAGCAGTTCTTC CASSTGIWGANEQFF
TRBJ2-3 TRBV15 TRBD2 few TGTGCCACCAGCAGGGGACCACTAGCGGGGGGGCCAGATACGCAGTATTTT CATSRGPLAGGPDTQYF
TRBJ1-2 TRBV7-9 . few TGTGCCAGCAGCTTTGATGCAGGGGCATACGGCTACACCTTC CASSFDAGAYGYTF
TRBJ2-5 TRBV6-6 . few TGTGCCAGCAAGGGACTGCCTCCAGAGACCCAGTACTTC CASKGLPPETQYF
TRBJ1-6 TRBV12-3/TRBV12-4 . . TGTGCCAGCAGTTTATTAGGCACTAATTCACCCCTCCACTTT CASSLLGTNSPLHF
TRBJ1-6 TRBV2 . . TGTGCCAGCAGTGAACTGGGGCAGGTCGGTTCACCCCTCCACTTT CASSELGQVGSPLHF
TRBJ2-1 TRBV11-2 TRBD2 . TGTGCCAGCAGCTTAGAGGTAGCGGGGACATACTACAATGAGCAGTTCTTC CASSLEVAGTYYNEQFF
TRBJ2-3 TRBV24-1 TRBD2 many TGTGCCACCAGTGAGGGCGGGGGGGGAGGAGATACGCAGTATTTT CATSEGGGGGDTQYF
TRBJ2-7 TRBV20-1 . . TGCAGTGTTAAGGGGAAGTACGAGCAGTACTTC CSVKGKYEQYF
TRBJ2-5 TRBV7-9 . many TGTGCCAGCAGCCCTCGGGACCTAGAGGGGGAGACCCAGTACTTC CASSPRDLEGETQYF
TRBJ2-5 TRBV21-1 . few TGTGCCAGCAGCAAAGAAAGCCTAGCGGGACCGGAAGAAGAGACCCAGTACTTC CASSKESLAGPEEETQYF
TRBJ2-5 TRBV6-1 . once TGTGCCAGCAGTCAACCTAAGGCCAGGGGAGAGACCCAGTACTTC CASSQPKARGETQYF
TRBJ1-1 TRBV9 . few TGTGCCAGCAACCCAGGACCAGGGGCTGAAGCTTTCTTT CASNPGPGAEAFF
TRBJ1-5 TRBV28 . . TGTGCCAGCAGTTTAGGGCAGGGATCTGCGAATCAGCCCCAGCATTTT CASSLGQGSANQPQHF
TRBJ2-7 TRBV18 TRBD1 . TGTGCCAGCTCACTACGACGACAGGGGGACGACGAGCAGTACTTC CASSLRRQGDDEQYF
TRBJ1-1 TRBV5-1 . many TGCGCCAGCAGCTTGGGGGTGAACACTGAAGCTTTCTTT CASSLGVNTEAFF
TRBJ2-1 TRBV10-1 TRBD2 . TGCGCCAGCAGTGTAATGTTTCGGTTGGCGGGGGGGCGGGTTGAGCAGTTCTTC CASSVMFRLAGGRVEQFF
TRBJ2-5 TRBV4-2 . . TGTGCCAGCAGCCAAACGTACCAAGAGACCCAGTACTTC CASSQTYQETQYF
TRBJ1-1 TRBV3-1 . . TGTGCCAGCAGCCAAGGTCACAGGAACACTGAAGCTTTCTTT CASSQGHRNTEAFF
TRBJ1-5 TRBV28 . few TGTGCCAGCACTACACAGAGCAATCAGCCCCAGCATTTT CASTTQSNQPQHF
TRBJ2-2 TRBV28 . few TGTGCCAGCAGCCCATACCACCGGAACCCGAACACCGGGGAGCTGTTTTTT CASSPYHRNPNTGELFF
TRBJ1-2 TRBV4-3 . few TGCGCCAGCAGCCAAGACAGGGAGGCGGATGGCTACACCTTC CASSQDREADGYTF
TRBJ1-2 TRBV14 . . TGTGCCAGCAGCCAAAGCAAGAAACAGGGCTTCTATGGCTACACCTTC CASSQSKKQGFYGYTF
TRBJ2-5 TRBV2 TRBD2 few TGTGCCAGCAGCAACCTAGCGGGGGAGCTCCAAGAGACCCAGTACTTC CASSNLAGELQETQYF
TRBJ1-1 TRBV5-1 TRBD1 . TGCGCCAGCACATGGACAGGGGGCGATAACGAAGCTTTCTTT CASTWTGGDNEAFF
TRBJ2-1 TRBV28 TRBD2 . TGTGCCAGCAGTTTAGTAACGGGGAGGGCGCAGGAGCAGTTCTTC CASSLVTGRAQEQFF
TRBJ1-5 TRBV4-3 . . TGCGCCAGCAGCCAAGAACGAGGAGCGACGGCTAACAATCAGCCCCAGCATTTT CASSQERGATANNQPQHF
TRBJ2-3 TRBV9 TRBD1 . TGTGCCAGCAGCGCACCCCACAGGGGATCTTCGGACTTCACAGATACGCAGTATTTT CASSAPHRGSSDFTDTQYF
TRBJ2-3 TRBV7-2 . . TGTGCCAGCAGCCCCGACCGACAGGTCGGACTTAGTACGCAGTATTTT CASSPDRQVGLSTQYF
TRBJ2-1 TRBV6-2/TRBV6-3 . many TGTGCCAGCAGTTTAGCCGCCGAGCAGTTCTTC CASSLAAEQFF
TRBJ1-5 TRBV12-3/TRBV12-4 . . TGTGCCAGCAGTTTAGGCAGTCCTCCGCCCCAGCATTTT CASSLGSPPPQHF
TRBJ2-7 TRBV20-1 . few TGCAGTGCTAATCAGGGAAACGAGCAGTACTTC CSANQGNEQYF
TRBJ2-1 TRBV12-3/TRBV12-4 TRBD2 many TGTGCCAGCAGTTACATAGCGGGGGTAGGTGAGCAGTTCTTC CASSYIAGVGEQFF
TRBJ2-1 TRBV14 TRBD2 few TGTGCCAGCAGCCTAGGACTAGCGACACACAATGAGCAGTTCTTC CASSLGLATHNEQFF
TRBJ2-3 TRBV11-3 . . TGTGCCAGCAGCGCCTCGTTCGGGGGGCCAGGGAATACGCAGTATTTT CASSASFGGPGNTQYF
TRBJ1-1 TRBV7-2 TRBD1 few TGTGCCAGCAGCTCAGGGGGCTCGGGCACTGAAGCTTTCTTT CASSSGGSGTEAFF
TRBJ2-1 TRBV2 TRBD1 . TGTGCCAGCAGGCCCACGGGACAGGGGGGTCTTAATGAGCAGTTCTTC CASRPTGQGGLNEQFF
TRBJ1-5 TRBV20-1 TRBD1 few TGCAGTGCTAGACGGACAGGGCCAAATCAGCCCCAGCATTTT CSARRTGPNQPQHF
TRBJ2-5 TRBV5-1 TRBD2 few TGCGCCAGCAATGAGGGGCGGGGGGAGACCCAGTACTTC CASNEGRGETQYF
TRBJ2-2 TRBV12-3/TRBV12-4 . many TGTGCCAGCAGCAGAATCACAGGGACCGGGGAGCTGTTTTTT CASSRITGTGELFF
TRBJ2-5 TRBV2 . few TGTGCCAGCTGCTGGACACAATCCCAAGAGACCCAGTACTTC CASCWTQSQETQYF
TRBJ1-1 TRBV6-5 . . TGTGCCAGCAGTTACTATGACAGTAACACTGAAGCTTTCTTT CASSYYDSNTEAFF